A selection of T cell receptor beta chains follows, all from one sample in a study of blood T cells in healthy people across ages. TCRdb redid the calling of the 5' RACE reads with MiXCR, one entry per CDR3 protein. In the table there are over a million distinct CDR3 sequences, 40% to 50% of which are singletons. The sequenced sample consisted of blood. The origin of the receptors is a woman aged 60 to 75 in good health. Both conserved end residues are part of each CDR3. The order of the fields is D gene, clone size, J gene, V gene, CDR3 protein, CDR3 DNA. D genes are given only for firm matches. A clone size is listed for some rows: how often the clone was seen (once, few, many), or a class if it is expanded.

>NA|NA|TRBJ2-5|TRBV2
CASSVKLQETQYF
TGTGCCAGCAGTGTGAAGTTGCAAGAGACCCAGTACTTC
>NA|NA|TRBJ2-7|TRBV6-1
CASSELWGEQYF
TGTGCCAGCAGTGAACTTTGGGGCGAGCAGTACTTC
>NA|NA|TRBJ2-1|TRBV4-1
CASRGSGTEQFF
TGCGCCAGCAGGGGTTCCGGGACTGAGCAGTTCTTC
>NA|NA|TRBJ2-7|TRBV12-3/TRBV12-4
CASKPTFSYEQYF
TGTGCCAGCAAGCCCACATTCTCCTACGAGCAGTACTTC
>NA|NA|TRBJ2-7|TRBV29-1
CSVRSSEYEQYF
TGCAGCGTTCGGAGTAGCGAGTACGAGCAGTACTTC
>NA|NA|TRBJ2-3|TRBV29-1
CSVQTASKGAQYF
TGCAGCGTTCAAACAGCTTCAAAGGGCGCGCAGTATTTT
>NA|NA|TRBJ2-1|TRBV27
CASLPPLGSLGNEQFF
TGTGCCAGCCTCCCTCCCCTGGGGTCGCTCGGGAATGAGCAGTTCTTC
>NA|NA|TRBJ1-1|TRBV6-1
CASIRDVEAFF
TGTGCCAGCATTAGGGACGTGGAAGCTTTCTTT
>TRBD2|NA|TRBJ2-5|TRBV14
CASSQDAEGLAGQETQYF
TGTGCCAGCAGCCAAGACGCGGAAGGGCTAGCGGGACAAGAGACCCAGTACTTC
>NA|NA|TRBJ2-1|TRBV7-8
CASSTRTAYNEQFF
TGTGCCAGCAGTACTAGGACGGCGTACAATGAGCAGTTCTTC
>NA|once|TRBJ2-7|TRBV20-1
CSARTGFYEQYF
TGCAGTGCTAGAACAGGGTTCTACGAGCAGTACTTC
>TRBD1|NA|TRBJ1-4|TRBV7-9
CASSPGQGPEKLFF
TGTGCCAGCAGCCCGGGACAGGGTCCCGAAAAACTGTTTTTT
>NA|NA|TRBJ2-2|TRBV7-9
CASIWGAPGELFF
TGTGCCAGCATTTGGGGGGCGCCCGGGGAGCTGTTTTTT
>NA|NA|TRBJ2-7|TRBV7-9
CASTPDWSPGAQYF
TGTGCCAGCACCCCGGACTGGAGCCCCGGGGCCCAGTACTTC
>NA|once|TRBJ2-7|TRBV27
CASSFGRGLGEQYF
TGTGCCAGCAGTTTCGGCAGGGGCCTTGGCGAGCAGTACTTC
>NA|NA|TRBJ2-3|TRBV7-8
CASSLGSASRMDTQYF
TGTGCCAGCAGCTTAGGGTCGGCTAGCCGAATGGATACGCAGTATTTT
>TRBD1|NA|TRBJ1-4|TRBV10-2
CASSQSLPQGLNEKLFF
TGCGCCAGCAGTCAGAGCCTTCCACAGGGGTTGAATGAAAAACTGTTTTTT
>NA|few|TRBJ1-5|TRBV27
CASSLYRSSNQPQHF
TGTGCCAGCAGTTTATATAGAAGTAGCAATCAGCCCCAGCATTTT
>TRBD1|NA|TRBJ2-7|TRBV29-1
CSVEESGGAYEQYF
TGCAGCGTTGAAGAGTCAGGGGGAGCCTACGAGCAGTACTTC
>NA|NA|TRBJ2-5|TRBV24-1
CATSDLEGGLQETQYF
TGTGCCACCAGTGATTTGGAGGGAGGCCTTCAAGAGACCCAGTACTTC
>TRBD1|NA|TRBJ2-1|TRBV6-5
CASSLPGQGYKEQFF
TGTGCCAGCAGCTTACCGGGACAGGGGTACAAGGAGCAGTTCTTC
>NA|NA|TRBJ1-4|TRBV10-3
CAISERGQPGEKLFF
TGTGCCATCAGTGAGAGGGGTCAGCCAGGGGAAAAACTGTTTTTT
>TRBD1|NA|TRBJ2-7|TRBV20-1
CSAEDRDRTYEQYF
TGCAGTGCGGAGGACAGGGATCGAACCTACGAGCAGTACTTC
>TRBD2|few|TRBJ2-1|TRBV2
CASSVAGGRYNEQFF
TGTGCCAGCAGCGTAGCGGGAGGTCGCTACAATGAGCAGTTCTTC
>NA|NA|TRBJ2-2|TRBV27
CASRGGNSNTGELFF
TGTGCCAGTCGAGGCGGCAACTCGAACACCGGGGAGCTGTTTTTT
>NA|NA|TRBJ1-6|TRBV3-1
CASSRDKRGSHNSPLHF
TGTGCCAGCAGCCGAGATAAGAGGGGTTCCCATAATTCACCCCTCCACTTT
>NA|few|TRBJ2-5|TRBV10-3
CAIKANSGASEKTQYF
TGTGCCATCAAGGCTAACTCTGGGGCCTCGGAGAAGACCCAGTACTTC
>NA|NA|TRBJ2-6|TRBV5-5
CASSFVGAGANVLTF
TGTGCCAGCAGCTTTGTAGGGGCTGGGGCCAACGTCCTGACTTTC
>NA|NA|TRBJ1-1|TRBV5-1
CASSVYGDTEAFF
TGCGCCAGCAGCGTGTACGGGGACACTGAAGCTTTCTTT
>NA|few|TRBJ1-5|TRBV12-3/TRBV12-4
CASSFGRASGEPQHF
TGTGCCAGCAGTTTCGGCAGGGCCTCTGGGGAGCCCCAGCATTTT
>TRBD2|NA|TRBJ2-2|TRBV4-1
CASSRALAGGVDTGELFF
TGCGCCAGCAGCCGAGCCCTAGCGGGAGGAGTGGACACCGGGGAGCTGTTTTTT
>NA|NA|TRBJ1-5|TRBV20-1
CGATEGNSNQPQHF
TGCGGTGCCACCGAGGGGAACAGCAATCAGCCCCAGCATTTT
>NA|few|TRBJ2-1|TRBV5-1
CASSPRGGGGNEQFF
TGCGCCAGCAGCCCCCGAGGGGGGGGCGGGAATGAGCAGTTCTTC
>NA|few|TRBJ2-5|TRBV20-1
CSARARRGDETQYF
TGCAGTGCTAGAGCTCGCCGAGGGGACGAGACCCAGTACTTC
>TRBD2|few|TRBJ2-7|TRBV6-5
CASSYTPTGGRLIGGYEQYF
TGTGCCAGCAGTTACACCCCGACTGGCGGGAGATTAATTGGAGGGTACGAGCAGTACTTC
>TRBD1|once|TRBJ1-2|TRBV20-1
CSAIVGTGGSYGYTF
TGCAGTGCTATCGTCGGGACAGGGGGAAGCTATGGCTACACCTTC
>NA|NA|TRBJ2-5|TRBV21-1
CASSNGGGRGEETQYF
TGTGCCAGCAGCAATGGCGGCGGGAGGGGCGAGGAGACCCAGTACTTC
>NA|few|TRBJ2-7|TRBV20-1
CSAERLSSYEQYF
TGCAGTGCTGAAAGACTGAGCTCCTACGAGCAGTACTTC
>TRBD1|NA|TRBJ2-5|TRBV7-9
CVSRDTPDREETQYF
TGTGTCAGCAGGGATACCCCGGACAGGGAGGAGACCCAGTACTTC
>TRBD2|NA|TRBJ2-1|TRBV6-1
CASSALAGEQFF
TGTGCCAGCAGTGCTCTAGCGGGTGAGCAGTTCTTC
>TRBD2|NA|TRBJ2-3|TRBV9
CASSVGHSGGPDTQYF
TGTGCCAGCAGCGTTGGGCATAGCGGGGGCCCAGATACGCAGTATTTT
>TRBD1|NA|TRBJ2-3|TRBV27
CATHDRGRPGDTQYF
TGTGCCACCCATGACAGGGGCAGACCAGGAGATACGCAGTATTTT
>TRBD2|NA|TRBJ2-1|TRBV10-3
CAISESSGSRNEQFF
TGTGCCATCAGTGAGTCTAGCGGGAGTAGGAATGAGCAGTTCTTC
>TRBD2|few|TRBJ2-5|TRBV6-2/TRBV6-3
CASSVTSGRAEQYF
TGTGCCAGCAGTGTCACTAGCGGGAGAGCTGAGCAGTACTTC
>NA|NA|TRBJ2-7|TRBV6-6
CASDPRGTALDYEQYF
TGTGCCAGCGACCCACGGGGGACAGCCCTCGATTACGAGCAGTACTTC
>NA|NA|TRBJ2-3|TRBV29-1
CSSRRGTTDTQYF
TGCAGCTCCAGACGGGGAACCACAGATACGCAGTATTTT
>TRBD2|many|TRBJ2-7|TRBV5-1
CASSPGLADYEQYF
TGTGCCAGCAGCCCCGGACTAGCGGACTACGAGCAGTACTTC
>NA|NA|TRBJ1-5|TRBV6-5
CASRALSNQPQHF
TGTGCCAGCAGAGCGCTTAGCAATCAGCCCCAGCATTTT
>TRBD1|NA|TRBJ1-2|TRBV29-1
CSVTRTGGKSGYTF
TGCAGCGTGACGAGGACAGGGGGGAAAAGTGGCTACACCTTC
>TRBD2|NA|TRBJ2-5|TRBV7-9
CAGSLAGGETQYF
TGTGCCGGCAGCCTAGCGGGAGGAGAGACCCAGTACTTC
>NA|once|TRBJ2-7|TRBV27
CTSSPLQASEQYF
TGTACCAGCAGTCCTCTACAGGCATCCGAGCAGTACTTC
>TRBD2|NA|TRBJ2-7|TRBV27
CASSLSAGSFSEQYF
TGTGCCAGCAGTTTATCAGCGGGAAGTTTTAGCGAGCAGTACTTC
>TRBD2|few|TRBJ2-1|TRBV12-3/TRBV12-4
CASSRTSGEHNEQFF
TGTGCCAGCAGCCGGACTAGCGGGGAACACAATGAGCAGTTCTTC